This TCR beta chain was recovered during a study of T cells in Graves' hyperthyroidism and ophthalmopathy. Background on the study: Peripheral blood collection took place at initial diagnosis, before any treatment.

Study results and limitations: Median prediction lead before ophthalmopathy onset was 5 to 7.5 months with the model.

Amplification targeted TCR beta CDR3 regions from RNA transcripts. Initially, a first-round RT-PCR of the TCR CDR3 employed the HTBI primer set. Each CDR3 protein gets one entry after TCRdb re-called the multiplex PCR reads with MiXCR. The repertoire has about 110,000 distinct CDR3 sequences, roughly 15% of them found once; the top ten carry less than 50%. From around 11 ml of fresh peripheral blood, PBMCs were isolated. At least ten counts were recorded for this clonotype. Its specificity is unknown. This CDR3 has 15 residues. CDR1 and CDR2 from the germline V gene are SGHRS and YFSETQ. Trimming cost V 0 bases and J 9 bases, with 17 bases left between them.

Sequencing used blood. The sequence was collected from a woman aged 45-65 years with Graves' hyperthyroidism. This sequence joins TRBV5-1 and TRBJ2-3; D gene uncertain. CDR3 sequence: CASSLEFSGPRTQYF. The DNA of the CDR3 is TGCGCCAGCAGCTTGGAGTTTTCAGGCCCGCGCACGCAGTATTTT. Supplemented by reference TRBV5-1 and TRBJ2-3, the full variable domain reads KAGVTQTPRYLIKTRGQQVTLSCSPISGHRSVSWYQQTPGQGLQFLFEYFSETQRNKGNFPGRFSGRQFSNSRSEMNVSTLELGDSALYLCASSLEFSGPRTQYFGPGTRLTVL.